Presented here are 27 T cell receptor beta chains from one specimen sequenced in a study of metastatic and nonmetastatic thyroid tumors. Via MiXCR, TCRdb re-called the PCR reads. The table records fewer than 40,000 clones, about a sixth of them present only once. Patients underwent thyroid surgery, and none had received any treatment before it. Sequencing was done on a sample of blood. These receptors came from a male donor with papillary thyroid cancer or a benign thyroid nodule (not recorded which). Some clones in this sample may be carry-over from other donors' samples.

This clone appeared once. The V and J genes are TRBV19 and TRBJ2-7; D is possibly TRBD1 (6 bases). This CDR3 comprises 14 residues. V was trimmed by 5 bases and J by 6 bases, leaving 17 bases between them. Looked up from germline, CDR1 is LNHDA and CDR2 is SQIVND (reference sequence). The chain's CDR3 is CASSPGQWASEQYF. DNA of the CDR3: TGTGCCAGTAGTCCTGGACAGTGGGCAAGCGAGCAGTACTTC.

This clone was counted at least ten times. The chain joins TRBV29-1 to TRBJ1-2; maybe TRBD1 (5 bases). This CDR3 contains 14 residues. Germline values: CDR1 SQVTM, CDR2 ANQGSEA. Trimming shortened V by 3 bases and J by 3 bases, and 14 bases separated the two germline ends. The CDR3 DNA reads as TGCAGCGTTGAGCGGCAGGGAGGGGACTATGGCTACACCTTC. Amino acid sequence: CSVERQGGDYGYTF.

This clone showed up just a few times. At one end the junction does not follow the germline gene, possibly because of a read error. The rearrangement joins TRBV29-1 to TRBJ1-2, with 9 bases identical to TRBD1. The germline gives CDR1 SQVTM, CDR2 ANQGSEA. The CDR3 runs 15 residues. This chain's CDR3 is CSFDSLLGTGWGYTF. The DNA of the CDR3 is TGCAGCTTTGACTCTCTGTTGGGGACAGGGTGGGGCTACACCTTC.

There are a few counts of this clone. This chain links TRBV6-9 with TRBJ2-7; unclear D gene. V gave up 2 bases and J gave up 3 bases, with 14 bases separating them. The CDR3 runs 15 residues. Germline V gene sequence: CDR1 MNHGY, CDR2 SVAAGI. CDR3 DNA sequence: TGTGCCAGCAGTTATGGGCAGGAGCCAGGCTACGAGCAGTACGTC. Protein: CASSYGQEPGYEQYV.

J is TRBJ2-3 and V is TRBV20-1; 7 bases are a match to TRBD2. J gave up 0 bases and V 1 base, and 4 bases lay outside the gene matches. CDR3 length: 15 residues. The germline V gene has CDR1 DFQATT and CDR2 SNEGSKA (reference sequence). CDR3 amino acids: CSARVSSGSTDTQYF. Written as DNA, the CDR3 is TGCAGTGCTAGAGTGTCTAGCGGAAGCACAGATACGCAGTATTTT.

This clone was recorded at least ten times. The V call is TRBV6-5, the J call TRBJ1-6; D not resolved. Per the germline V gene, CDR1 is MNHEY and CDR2 is SVGAGI. The CDR3 has 17 residues. Trimming removed 0 bases from V and 9 bases from J, with 18 bases in between. The CDR3 sequence is CASSYSTKRVSSSPLHF. The CDR3 DNA is TGTGCCAGCAGTTACTCGACTAAGAGGGTTTCCAGTTCACCCCTCCACTTT.

This clone has a count of ten or more. The CDR3 coding sequence is TGTGCCAGCAGCTTAGTAAGGCTAGCGGCCTACAATGAGCAGTTCTTC. Translating it yields CASSLVRLAAYNEQFF. The J gene is TRBJ2-1, the V gene TRBV7-8; 7 bases match TRBD2. The trim removed 1 base at V and 2 bases at J, leaving 5 bases unmatched. There are 16 residues in the CDR3. CDR1 SGHVS and CDR2 FQNEAQ come from the germline V gene. Using reference TRBV7-8 and TRBJ2-1 for the parts outside the CDR3, the full variable domain is GAGVSQSPRYKVAKRGQDVALRCDPISGHVSLFWYQQALGQGPEFLTYFQNEAQLDKSGLPSDRFFAERPEGSVSTLKIQRTQQEDSAVYLCASSLVRLAAYNEQFFGPGTRLTVL.

The genes are TRBV6-1 and TRBJ1-1; 8 bases match TRBD1. J lost 8 bases, V lost 7 bases, and 12 bases had no gene match. The germline gives CDR1 MNHNS, CDR2 SASEGT. The CDR3 runs to 14 residues. This chain's CDR3 is CASIDRGRPTEAFF. The CDR3 nucleotides read TGTGCCAGCATCGACAGGGGAAGGCCCACCGAAGCTTTCTTT.

This clone has ten or more counts. This sequence joins TRBV5-6 and TRBJ1-2; TRBD1 aligns across 7 bases. This CDR3 has 14 residues. Germline V gene data show CDR1 as SGHDT and CDR2 as YYEEEE. The ends lost 0 bases at V and 1 base at J; junction bases unmatched: 0. The CDR3 bases are TGTGCCAGCAGCTTGGGACAGGGTAACTATGGCTACACCTTC. It translates to CASSLGQGNYGYTF.

This clone was observed many times. The V gene is TRBV5-1, the J gene TRBJ1-1, with no clear D. The CDR3 has 13 residues. Per the germline V gene, CDR1 is SGHRS and CDR2 is YFSETQ. V gave up 0 bases and J gave up 1 base, with 4 bases separating them. The CDR3 bases are TGCGCCAGCAGCTTGGACAAGAACACTGAAGCTTTCTTT. This codes for CASSLDKNTEAFF.

The chain couples TRBV7-2 to TRBJ2-7, with TRBD2 identical over 14 bases. The V gene's germline CDR1 is SGHTA and CDR2 FQGNSA. The V and J ends lost 5 bases and 0 bases, in that order; junction bases with no gene match: 15. The CDR3 spans 20 residues. CDR3 in DNA: TGTGCCAGCAGCGCCGCCGGGACTAGCGGGGGACAGGGGGGCTCCTACGAGCAGTACTTC. It codes for CASSAAGTSGGQGGSYEQYF.

This clone was seen at least ten times. The sample contains more than one DNA sequence encoding this CDR3. The chain joins TRBV5-1 to TRBJ2-1, with 10 bases identical to TRBD2. Germline CDR1 reads SGHRS; CDR2 reads YFSETQ. This CDR3 region has 16 residues. J was trimmed by 0 bases and V by 3 bases; bases with no gene match: 3. CDR3 nucleotide sequence: TGCGCCAGCAGCTCCAGACTAGCGGGCTCCTACAATGAGCAGTTCTTC. It yields the protein CASSSRLAGSYNEQFF.

In its sample, this clone was seen many times. The chain recombines TRBV5-1 with TRBJ1-1; maybe TRBD1 (5 bases). The CDR3 extends over 14 amino acids. V was cut by 1 base and J by 5 bases, with 12 bases left in between. In germline, CDR1 is SGHRS, CDR2 YFSETQ. The CDR3 DNA reads TGCGCCAGCAGCTTGTTTCAGGGAGGGACTGAAGCTTTCTTT. This translates into CASSLFQGGTEAFF.

This clone was picked up many times. The V call is TRBV7-6, the J call TRBJ2-3, with 12 bases aligning to TRBD2. After removal of 8 bases from V and 2 bases from J, the junction contained 14 bases not matched to a gene. Germline values: CDR1 SGHVS, CDR2 FNYEAQ. The CDR3 consists of 18 residues. The DNA of the CDR3 is TGTGCCAGCCGGGTGACTAGCGGGAGTGGGGGAGACACAGATACGCAGTATTTT. It codes for CASRVTSGSGGDTDTQYF.

Notes on this clone: A junction end diverges from the germline sequence, so it may reflect a read error. The chain carries TRBV4-1 and TRBJ2-1; D unclear. The length of the CDR3 is 15 residues. CDR1 is MGHRA, CDR2 YSYEKL, per germline. CDR3 amino acids: CASGQESSGRNEQFF. In DNA, the CDR3 is TGCGCCAGCGGCCAAGAATCCAGTGGGCGCAATGAGCAGTTCTTC.

This clone was seen ten or more times. V usage is TRBV12-5 and J usage is TRBJ2-2; D is perhaps TRBD2 (6 bases). Germline CDR1 and CDR2: LGHNT and FRNRAP. This CDR3 spans 12 amino acids. CDR3 in DNA: TGTGCCACGACTAGGATCACCGGGGAGCTGTTTTTT. Encoded protein: CATTRITGELFF.

This clone was recorded at least ten times. V usage is TRBV4-1 and J usage is TRBJ1-1; D uncertain. The CDR3 is 16 amino acids. The germline V and J ends were trimmed by 0 bases and 4 bases, with 15 bases remaining between them. From germline, CDR1 is MGHRA and CDR2 YSYEKL. CDR3 DNA: TGCGCCAGCAGCCAAGAAAGTTTTATCCAGCTCACTGAAGCTTTCTTT. It yields the protein CASSQESFIQLTEAFF.

This clone was detected only a few times. The junction does not match germline at one end; this may be a read error. The genes are TRBV30 and TRBJ1-6, with D tentatively TRBD1 (6 bases). CDR1 is GTSNPN, CDR2 SVGIG, per germline (reference sequence). The CDR3 sequence is 12 residues long. The CDR3 sequence is CASSSGDSPLHF. The CDR3 bases are TGTGCCTCGAGTTCAGGGGATTCACCCCTCCACTTT.

This clone has at least ten counts. The chain has TRBV3-1 and TRBJ2-7; 8 nucleotides line up with TRBD1. V shed 4 bases and J 4 bases; nucleotides not matched to a gene: 6. The germline V gene has CDR1 LGHDT and CDR2 YNNKEL (reference sequence). This CDR3 spans 14 amino acids. This chain's CDR3 is CASSLQTGVYEQYF. CDR3 sequence (DNA): TGTGCCAGCAGCCTCCAGACAGGGGTATACGAGCAGTACTTC.

This clone was seen a few times. The DNA for the CDR3 is TGTGCCAGCAGCGGTAGTCTAGAAGCTTTCTTT. It codes for CASSGSLEAFF. The V and J genes are TRBV7-9 and TRBJ1-1, with unresolved D. Germline V CDR1 and CDR2: SEHNR, FQNEAQ (reference sequence). Between the trimmed V and J ends, which lost 5 bases and 8 bases, there was a span of 9 bases. The CDR3 spans 11 residues.

This clone has ten or more counts. V gene TRBV5-5 combines with J gene TRBJ2-1; possible D gene TRBD1, 5 bases. Germline lookup yields CDR1 SGHKS and CDR2 YYEKEE (reference sequence). The CDR3 contains 10 residues. Trimming left V 6 bases short and J 15 bases short, with 13 bases between. The CDR3 DNA is TGTGCCAGCATCGGACATGGGGTGTTCTTC. This sequence encodes CASIGHGVFF.

This clone is termed medium-sized. The chain employs TRBV2 and TRBJ2-1; TRBD2 matches 7 bases. CDR3 length: 13 residues. Germline CDR1 and CDR2: SNHLY and FYNNEI. Trimming removed 4 bases from V and 3 bases from J; junction bases left unmatched: 0. CDR3 sequence (DNA): TGTGCCAGCAGTGGCGGGAGCTACAATGAGCAGTTCTTC. Its translation is CASSGGSYNEQFF.

This clone was counted at least ten times. The rearrangement uses TRBV28 and TRBJ2-7; 9 bases fit TRBD1. Germline CDR1 reads MDHEN; CDR2 reads SYDVKM. This CDR3 is built from 15 residues. V trimming: 3 bases; J trimming: 6 bases; junction bases outside the gene matches: 9. Written as DNA, the CDR3 is TGTGCCAGCAGTTTCCCTAGCGGACAGGGGCCCGAGCAGTACTTC. This translates into CASSFPSGQGPEQYF.

This clone was recorded at least ten times. A single base separates this from a much larger clone, so it may be a read error. The genes are TRBV19 and TRBJ2-4, with D hard to call. This CDR3 spans 14 amino acids. Trimming shortened V by 4 bases and J by 7 bases, and 14 bases separated the two germline ends. The germline V gene encodes CDR1 LNHDA and CDR2 SQIVND (reference sequence). CDR3 sequence reads: CASSSLGRHNIQYF. The DNA of the CDR3 is TGTGCCAGTAGTAGTCTAGGAAGGCACAACATTCAGTACTTC.

As for this clone: At the DNA level, this CDR3 is encoded by other sequences in the same sample as well. The genes are TRBV7-2 and TRBJ2-7; the match to TRBD1 covers 7 bases. The germline V gene encodes CDR1 SGHTA and CDR2 FQGNSA. CDR3 length equals 14 residues. Trimming took 5 bases from V and 2 from J; bases not matched to a gene: 6. The CDR3 coding sequence is TGTGCCAGCAGCCCGACAGGGAGCCCCTACGAGCAGTACTTC. Translated: CASSPTGSPYEQYF.

Remarks on this clone: A junction end diverges from the germline sequence, so it may reflect a read error. This chain uses TRBV7-6 with TRBJ2-5, with a weak D call TRBD2 (7 bases). This CDR3 contains 17 residues. CDR1 and CDR2 from the germline V gene are SGHVS and FNYEAQ. The chain's CDR3 is CASSFQAGQFTKEIQYF. The CDR3 DNA reads as TGTGCCAGCAGCTTTCAAGCGGGACAATTTACTAAAGAGATCCAGTACTTC.

In this sample, this clone turned up many times. The sample holds other DNA sequences that translate to the same CDR3. This chain links TRBV2 with TRBJ2-2, with 7 positions matching TRBD2. This CDR3 is 15 amino acids long. CDR1 SNHLY and CDR2 FYNNEI come from the germline V gene. Unmatched junction bases numbered 9, after V lost 7 bases and J lost 4 bases. The CDR3: CASTPEASGTGELFF. The CDR3 bases are TGTGCCAGCACCCCAGAGGCTAGCGGCACCGGGGAGCTGTTTTTT. Using reference TRBV2 and TRBJ2-2 for the parts outside the CDR3, the full variable domain is EPEVTQTPSHQVTQMGQEVILRCVPISNHLYFYWYRQILGQKVEFLVSFYNNEISEKSEIFDDQFSVERPDGSNFTLKIRSTKLEDSAMYFCASTPEASGTGELFFGEGSRLTVL.